This TCR beta chain emerged from a study of blood T cells in healthy people across ages. The study's findings and limits: Estimates drawn from one million T cells were deemed to understate diversity. Naive T cell percentage by flow cytometry tracked strongly with beta diversity.

V was pared by 5 bases and J by 7 bases, with 7 bases between. Germline assignment: CDR1 SGHRS and CDR2 YFSETQ. The CDR3 loop spans 11 amino acids. This clonotype has just a few counts. The antigen remains undetermined. It was with a sample-barcoded 5' primer and a J-beta primer mix that a second PCR of roughly 7 to 12 cycles was run. Every sample returned 2.5 million or more CDR3-containing paired-end reads. TCRdb processed the 5' RACE reads anew with MiXCR; each CDR3 protein has one entry. The sample yields 1.5 million to 2 million distinct CDR3 sequences, about two fifths seen once. Per-sample PBMC isolation yielded at least 6.5 million cells.

The V and J genes are TRBV5-1 and TRBJ2-1; D call uncertain. This TCR derives from a human donor in good health. Sequencing used blood. This CDR3 is CASRVGNEQFF. The CDR3 nucleotides read TGCGCCAGCAGAGTTGGGAATGAGCAGTTCTTC.